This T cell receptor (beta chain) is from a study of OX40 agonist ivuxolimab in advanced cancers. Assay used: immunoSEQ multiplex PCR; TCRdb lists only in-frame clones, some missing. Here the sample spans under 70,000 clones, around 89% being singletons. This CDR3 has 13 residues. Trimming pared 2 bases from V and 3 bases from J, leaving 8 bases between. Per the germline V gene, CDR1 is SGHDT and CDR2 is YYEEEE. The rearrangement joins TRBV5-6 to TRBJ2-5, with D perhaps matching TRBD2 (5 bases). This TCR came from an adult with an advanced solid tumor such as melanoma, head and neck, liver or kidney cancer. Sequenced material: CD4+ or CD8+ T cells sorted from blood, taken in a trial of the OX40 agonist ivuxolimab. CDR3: CASSFEREETQYF. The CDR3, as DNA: TGTGCCAGCAGCTTTGAGAGGGAAGAGACCCAGTACTTC.